This T cell receptor (beta chain) was sequenced for a study of blood T cell repertoires in COVID-19. The trim removed 5 bases at V and 4 bases at J, leaving 11 bases unmatched. Germline CDR1 and CDR2: SGHAT and FQNNGV. CDR3 length: 16 amino acids. Generated by immunoSEQ multiplex PCR, the TCRdb table keeps only in-frame clones and is missing some. The data contain more than 90,000 clones, around 80% of them singletons. Only a few counts were recorded for this clone. This chain joins TRBV11-2 and TRBJ2-1; 7 bases are a match to TRBD2. The source of this sequence is a woman between 65 and 79 years old with acute or convalescent COVID-19. The sample was peripheral blood. The CDR3 bases are TGTGCCAGCAGCCTTACACAGACTAGCACTTACAATGAGCAGTTCTTC. Translation: CASSLTQTSTYNEQFF.